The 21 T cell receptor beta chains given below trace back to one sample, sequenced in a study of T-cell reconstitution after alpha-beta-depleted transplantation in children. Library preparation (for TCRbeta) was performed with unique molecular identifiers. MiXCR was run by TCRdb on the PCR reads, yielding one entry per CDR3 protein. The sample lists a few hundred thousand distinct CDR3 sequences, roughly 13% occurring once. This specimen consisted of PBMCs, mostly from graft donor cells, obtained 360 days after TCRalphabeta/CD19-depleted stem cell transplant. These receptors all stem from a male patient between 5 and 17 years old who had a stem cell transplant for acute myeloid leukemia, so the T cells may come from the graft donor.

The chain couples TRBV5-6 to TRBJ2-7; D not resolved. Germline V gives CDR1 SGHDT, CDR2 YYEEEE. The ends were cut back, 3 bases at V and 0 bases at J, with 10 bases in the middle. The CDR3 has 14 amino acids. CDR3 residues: CASSSGLISYEQYF. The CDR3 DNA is TGTGCCAGCAGCTCCGGGCTCATCTCCTACGAGCAGTACTTC.

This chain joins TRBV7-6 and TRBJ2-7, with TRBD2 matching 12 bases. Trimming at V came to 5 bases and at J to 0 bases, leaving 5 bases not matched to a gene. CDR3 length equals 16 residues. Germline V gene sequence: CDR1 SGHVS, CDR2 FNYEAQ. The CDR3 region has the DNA TGTGCCAGCAGCCCCAGACTAGCGGGAGACTCCTACGAGCAGTACTTC. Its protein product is CASSPRLAGDSYEQYF.

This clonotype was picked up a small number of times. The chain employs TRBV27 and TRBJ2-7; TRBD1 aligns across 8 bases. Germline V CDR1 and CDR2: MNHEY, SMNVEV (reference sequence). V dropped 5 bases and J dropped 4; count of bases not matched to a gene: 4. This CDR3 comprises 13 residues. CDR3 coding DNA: TGTGCCAGCAGTGCCGACAGGGGATACGAGCAGTACTTC. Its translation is CASSADRGYEQYF.

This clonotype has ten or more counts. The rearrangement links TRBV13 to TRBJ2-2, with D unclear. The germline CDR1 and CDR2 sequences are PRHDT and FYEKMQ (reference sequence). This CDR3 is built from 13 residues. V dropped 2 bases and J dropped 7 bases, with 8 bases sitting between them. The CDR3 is CASSLWAGGELFF. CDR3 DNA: TGTGCCAGCAGCTTATGGGCAGGCGGGGAGCTGTTTTTT.

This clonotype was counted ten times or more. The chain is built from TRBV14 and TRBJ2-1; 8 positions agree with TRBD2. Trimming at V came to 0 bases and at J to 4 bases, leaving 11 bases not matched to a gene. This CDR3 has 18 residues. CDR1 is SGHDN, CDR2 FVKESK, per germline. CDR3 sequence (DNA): TGTGCCAGCAGCCAAGAGGTTCCAGGACTAGCTACTTACAATGAGCAGTTCTTC. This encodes CASSQEVPGLATYNEQFF.

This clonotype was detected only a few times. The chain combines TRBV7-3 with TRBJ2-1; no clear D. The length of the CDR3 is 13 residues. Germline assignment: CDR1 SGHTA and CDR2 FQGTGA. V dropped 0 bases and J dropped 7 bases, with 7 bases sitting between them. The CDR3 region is CASSLTKLNEQFF. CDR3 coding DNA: TGTGCCAGCAGCTTAACTAAGCTTAATGAGCAGTTCTTC.

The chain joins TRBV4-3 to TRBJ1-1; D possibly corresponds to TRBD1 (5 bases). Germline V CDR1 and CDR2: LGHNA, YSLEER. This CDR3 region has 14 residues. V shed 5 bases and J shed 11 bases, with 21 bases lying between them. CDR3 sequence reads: CASSEVGGAPTAFF. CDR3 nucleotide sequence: TGCGCCAGCAGCGAGGTGGGGGGAGCCCCGACGGCTTTCTTT.

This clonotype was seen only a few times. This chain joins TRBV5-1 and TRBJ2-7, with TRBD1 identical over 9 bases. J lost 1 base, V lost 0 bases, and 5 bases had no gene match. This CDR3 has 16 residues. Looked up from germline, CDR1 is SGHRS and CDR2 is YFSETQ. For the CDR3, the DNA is TGCGCCAGCAGCTTGGCCACAGGGGGCCCATCCTACGAGCAGTACTTC. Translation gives CASSLATGGPSYEQYF.

The DNA for the CDR3 is TGTACCATCTGCCGTTCGACTAGCGGTGGGTGGGATACGCAGTATTTT. Protein sequence: CTICRSTSGGWDTQYF. The J gene is TRBJ2-3, the V gene TRBV2, with 9 positions matching TRBD2. In germline, CDR1 is SNHLY, CDR2 FYNNEI. This CDR3 has 16 residues.

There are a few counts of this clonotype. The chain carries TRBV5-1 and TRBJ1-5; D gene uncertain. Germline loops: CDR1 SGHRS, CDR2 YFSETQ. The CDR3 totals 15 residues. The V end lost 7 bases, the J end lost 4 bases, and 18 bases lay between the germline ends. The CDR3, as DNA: TGCGCCAGCCCGCGTGGTGCCGGCTCGAATCAGCCCCAGCATTTT. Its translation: CASPRGAGSNQPQHF.

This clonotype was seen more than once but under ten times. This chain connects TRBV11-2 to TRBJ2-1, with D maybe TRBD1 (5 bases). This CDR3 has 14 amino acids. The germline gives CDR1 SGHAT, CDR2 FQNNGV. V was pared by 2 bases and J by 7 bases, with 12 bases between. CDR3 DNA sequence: TGTGCCAGCAGCTTAATGCGTACAGGTAATGAGCAGTTCTTC. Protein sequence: CASSLMRTGNEQFF.

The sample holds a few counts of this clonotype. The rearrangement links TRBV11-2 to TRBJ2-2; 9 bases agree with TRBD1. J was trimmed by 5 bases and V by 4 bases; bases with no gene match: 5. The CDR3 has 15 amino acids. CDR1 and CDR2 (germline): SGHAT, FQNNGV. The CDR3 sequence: CASSSTGGATGELFF. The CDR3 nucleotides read TGTGCCAGCAGCTCTACAGGGGGCGCGACCGGGGAGCTGTTTTTT.

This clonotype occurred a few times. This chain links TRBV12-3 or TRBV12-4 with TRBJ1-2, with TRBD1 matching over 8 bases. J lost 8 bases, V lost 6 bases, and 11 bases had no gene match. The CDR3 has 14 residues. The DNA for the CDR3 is TGTGCCAGCAGCTACTTGGACAGGGTCGGCGGCTACACCTTC. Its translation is CASSYLDRVGGYTF.

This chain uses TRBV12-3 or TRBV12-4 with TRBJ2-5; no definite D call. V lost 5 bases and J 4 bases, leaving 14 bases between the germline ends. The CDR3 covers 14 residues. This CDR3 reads CASSPPALVETQYF. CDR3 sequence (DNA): TGTGCCAGCAGTCCCCCGGCCTTGGTAGAGACCCAGTACTTC.

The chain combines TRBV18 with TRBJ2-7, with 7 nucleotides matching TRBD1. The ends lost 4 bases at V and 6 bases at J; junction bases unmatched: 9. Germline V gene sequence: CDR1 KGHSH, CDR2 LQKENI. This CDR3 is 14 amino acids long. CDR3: CASSQSLDRAEQYF. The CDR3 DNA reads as TGTGCCAGCTCACAAAGTCTCGACAGGGCCGAGCAGTACTTC.

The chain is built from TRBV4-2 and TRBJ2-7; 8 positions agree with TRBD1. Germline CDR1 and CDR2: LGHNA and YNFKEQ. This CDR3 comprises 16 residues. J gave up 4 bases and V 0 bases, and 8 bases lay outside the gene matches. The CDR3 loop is CASSQDWQGAWYEQYF. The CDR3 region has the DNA TGTGCCAGCAGCCAAGATTGGCAGGGGGCTTGGTACGAGCAGTACTTC.

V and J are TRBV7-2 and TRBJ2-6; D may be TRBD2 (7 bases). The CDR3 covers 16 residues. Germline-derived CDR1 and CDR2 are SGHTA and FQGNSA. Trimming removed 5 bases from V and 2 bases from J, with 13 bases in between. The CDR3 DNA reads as TGTGCCAGCAGCCCTAGGGGGGGGGCTGGGGCCAACGTCCTGACTTTC. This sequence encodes CASSPRGGAGANVLTF.

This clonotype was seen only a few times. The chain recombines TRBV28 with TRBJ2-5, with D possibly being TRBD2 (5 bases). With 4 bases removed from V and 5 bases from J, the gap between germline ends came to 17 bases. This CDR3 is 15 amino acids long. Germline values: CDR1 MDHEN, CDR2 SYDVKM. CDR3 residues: CASSSYRVRGETQYF. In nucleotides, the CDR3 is TGTGCCAGCAGTTCCTACCGGGTGCGCGGGGAGACCCAGTACTTC.

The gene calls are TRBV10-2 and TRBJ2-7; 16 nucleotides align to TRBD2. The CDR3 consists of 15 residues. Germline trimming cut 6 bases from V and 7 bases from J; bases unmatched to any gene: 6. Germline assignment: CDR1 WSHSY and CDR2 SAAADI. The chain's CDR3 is CASRPGTSGRVEQYF. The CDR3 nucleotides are TGCGCCAGCAGACCGGGGACTAGCGGGAGGGTTGAGCAGTACTTC.

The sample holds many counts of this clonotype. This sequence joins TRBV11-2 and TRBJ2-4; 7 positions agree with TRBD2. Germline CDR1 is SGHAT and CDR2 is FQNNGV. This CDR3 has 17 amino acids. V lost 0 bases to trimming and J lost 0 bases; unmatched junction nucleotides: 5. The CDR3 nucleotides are TGTGCCAGCAGCTTAGAAACTAGCGACTTAGCCAAAAACATTCAGTACTTC. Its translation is CASSLETSDLAKNIQYF.

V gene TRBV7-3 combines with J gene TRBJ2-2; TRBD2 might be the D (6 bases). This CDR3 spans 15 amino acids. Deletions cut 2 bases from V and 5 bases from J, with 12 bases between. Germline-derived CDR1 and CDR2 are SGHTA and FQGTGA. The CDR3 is CASSLGAGRTGELFF. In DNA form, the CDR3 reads TGTGCCAGCAGCTTAGGTGCAGGGAGGACCGGGGAGCTGTTTTTT.